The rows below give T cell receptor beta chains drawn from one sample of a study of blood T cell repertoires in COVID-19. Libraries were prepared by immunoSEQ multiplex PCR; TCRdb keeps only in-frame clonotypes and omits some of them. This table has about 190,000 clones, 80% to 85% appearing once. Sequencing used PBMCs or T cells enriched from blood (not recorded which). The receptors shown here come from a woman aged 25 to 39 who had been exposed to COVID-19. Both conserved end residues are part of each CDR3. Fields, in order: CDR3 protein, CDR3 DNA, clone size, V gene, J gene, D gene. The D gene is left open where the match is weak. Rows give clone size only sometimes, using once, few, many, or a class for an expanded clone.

cdr3_aa: CASSLPGGDQPQHF
cdr3_nt: TGTGCCAGCAGCCTCCCGGGGGGCGATCAGCCCCAGCATTTT
clone_size: .
v_call: TRBV11-2
j_call: TRBJ1-5
d_call: .

cdr3_aa: CASSQMVNTEAFF
cdr3_nt: TGTGCCAGCAGTCAGATGGTGAACACTGAAGCTTTCTTT
clone_size: .
v_call: TRBV2
j_call: TRBJ1-1
d_call: .

cdr3_aa: CAGQGGEAQHF
cdr3_nt: TGTGCCGGCCAAGGGGGGGAGGCCCAGCATTTT
clone_size: .
v_call: TRBV5-4
j_call: TRBJ1-5
d_call: .

cdr3_aa: CASSLVRGSPGTDTQYF
cdr3_nt: TGTGCCAGCAGCTTGGTAAGGGGGTCCCCGGGCACAGATACGCAGTATTTT
clone_size: .
v_call: TRBV5-4
j_call: TRBJ2-3
d_call: .

cdr3_aa: CASSPSAYLNYGYTF
cdr3_nt: TGTGCCAGCAGCCCGTCCGCTTATCTAAACTATGGCTACACCTTC
clone_size: .
v_call: TRBV11-2
j_call: TRBJ1-2
d_call: .

cdr3_aa: CASLGGSNNQPQHF
cdr3_nt: TGTGCCAGCCTAGGAGGGTCAAACAATCAGCCCCAGCATTTT
clone_size: .
v_call: TRBV28
j_call: TRBJ1-5
d_call: .

cdr3_aa: CASREDRGGGEAFF
cdr3_nt: TGTGCCAGCAGAGAGGACAGGGGAGGAGGTGAAGCTTTCTTT
clone_size: .
v_call: TRBV3-1/TRBV3-2
j_call: TRBJ1-1
d_call: TRBD1

cdr3_aa: CASSILAGRTDTQYF
cdr3_nt: TGTGCCAGTAGTATACTAGCGGGGCGCACAGATACGCAGTATTTT
clone_size: .
v_call: TRBV19
j_call: TRBJ2-3
d_call: TRBD2

cdr3_aa: CASSLRQGDSPLHF
cdr3_nt: TGCGCCAGCAGCTTGAGACAGGGAGACTCACCCCTCCACTTT
clone_size: few
v_call: TRBV5-1
j_call: TRBJ1-6
d_call: TRBD1

cdr3_aa: CASSLAGLNGYTF
cdr3_nt: TGTGCCAGCAGTTTAGCAGGACTTAATGGCTACACCTTC
clone_size: .
v_call: TRBV27
j_call: TRBJ1-2
d_call: .

cdr3_aa: CATSIEGVTNEKLFF
cdr3_nt: TGTGCCACCAGCATCGAGGGTGTAACTAATGAAAAACTGTTTTTT
clone_size: .
v_call: TRBV15
j_call: TRBJ1-4
d_call: .

cdr3_aa: CSASLGGMADTQYF
cdr3_nt: TGCAGTGCTAGTCTCGGGGGGATGGCAGATACGCAGTATTTT
clone_size: .
v_call: TRBV20-1
j_call: TRBJ2-3
d_call: TRBD2

cdr3_aa: CASSFTGTSTEQYF
cdr3_nt: TGTGCCAGCAGCTTTACCGGGACTAGTACCGAGCAGTACTTC
clone_size: .
v_call: TRBV7-9
j_call: TRBJ2-7
d_call: TRBD2

cdr3_aa: CATSGGTGSPLHF
cdr3_nt: TGTGCCACCTCAGGGGGGACGGGATCACCCCTCCACTTT
clone_size: .
v_call: TRBV15
j_call: TRBJ1-6
d_call: TRBD1

cdr3_aa: CASSLEQGFYEQYF
cdr3_nt: TGCGCCAGCAGCTTGGAGCAGGGGTTTTACGAGCAGTACTTC
clone_size: .
v_call: TRBV5-1
j_call: TRBJ2-7
d_call: .

cdr3_aa: CASSPRQGVNYGYTF
cdr3_nt: TGTGCCAGCTCACCGCGACAGGGGGTGAACTATGGCTACACCTTC
clone_size: .
v_call: TRBV18
j_call: TRBJ1-2
d_call: TRBD1

cdr3_aa: CASSAPGGGEKTQYF
cdr3_nt: TGTGCCAGCAGCGCCCCGGGAGGAGGGGAAAAGACCCAGTACTTC
clone_size: .
v_call: TRBV5-5
j_call: TRBJ2-5
d_call: TRBD2

cdr3_aa: CASSLSPRPLSPYEQYF
cdr3_nt: TGTGCCAGCAGCTTATCCCCTCGCCCGCTTAGCCCCTACGAGCAGTACTTC
clone_size: few
v_call: TRBV7-9
j_call: TRBJ2-7
d_call: .

cdr3_aa: CAADRRGGQETQYF
cdr3_nt: TGTGCCGCCGACCGCCGGGGGGGACAAGAGACCCAGTACTTC
clone_size: .
v_call: TRBV30
j_call: TRBJ2-5
d_call: TRBD2

cdr3_aa: CASSTTGGAYGYTF
cdr3_nt: TGTGCCAGCAGCACCACAGGGGGAGCCTATGGCTACACCTTC
clone_size: .
v_call: TRBV7-9
j_call: TRBJ1-2
d_call: TRBD1

cdr3_aa: CASSLNSAGVGNIQYF
cdr3_nt: TGTGCCAGCAGTTTAAATTCTGCCGGGGTCGGAAACATTCAGTACTTC
clone_size: .
v_call: TRBV27
j_call: TRBJ2-4
d_call: .

cdr3_aa: CATSDPRTSFGAFF
cdr3_nt: TGTGCCACCAGTGACCCCAGGACATCCTTTGGAGCTTTCTTT
clone_size: .
v_call: TRBV24-1
j_call: TRBJ1-1
d_call: .

cdr3_aa: CASSPRGRDKLYGYTF
cdr3_nt: TGCGCCAGCAGTCCCCGAGGGAGGGACAAGCTCTATGGCTACACCTTC
clone_size: .
v_call: TRBV23-1
j_call: TRBJ1-2
d_call: .

cdr3_aa: CASSLESQVPLHF
cdr3_nt: TGTGCCAGCAGCTTAGAGTCGCAGGTACCCCTCCACTTT
clone_size: .
v_call: TRBV11-2
j_call: TRBJ1-6
d_call: .

cdr3_aa: CATSRDPGDEQYF
cdr3_nt: TGTGCCACCAGCAGAGATCCGGGGGACGAGCAGTACTTC
clone_size: once
v_call: TRBV15
j_call: TRBJ2-7
d_call: .

cdr3_aa: CASTPGLAQETQYF
cdr3_nt: TGTGCCAGTACTCCGGGACTAGCCCAAGAGACCCAGTACTTC
clone_size: .
v_call: TRBV19
j_call: TRBJ2-5
d_call: TRBD2

cdr3_aa: CASSSGTGVYNQPQHF
cdr3_nt: TGTGCCAGCAGCTCGGGGACAGGAGTTTATAATCAGCCCCAGCATTTT
clone_size: .
v_call: TRBV5-6
j_call: TRBJ1-5
d_call: TRBD1

cdr3_aa: CSVDGGPGRRGYTF
cdr3_nt: TGCAGCGTTGATGGGGGCCCCGGACGGAGGGGCTACACCTTC
clone_size: .
v_call: TRBV29-1
j_call: TRBJ1-2
d_call: .

cdr3_aa: CASSLTAETNYGYTF
cdr3_nt: TGTGCCAGCAGCTTAACTGCGGAGACTAACTATGGCTACACCTTC
clone_size: .
v_call: TRBV7-3
j_call: TRBJ1-2
d_call: .

cdr3_aa: CASSSLGLYGYTF
cdr3_nt: TGTGCCAGCAGCTCCCTAGGTCTCTATGGCTACACCTTC
clone_size: few
v_call: TRBV11-2
j_call: TRBJ1-2
d_call: .

cdr3_aa: CASSLDLRGGLKDSPLHF
cdr3_nt: TGTGCCAGCAGCTTAGATCTAAGAGGCGGGCTGAAGGATTCACCCCTCCACTTT
clone_size: .
v_call: TRBV11-2
j_call: TRBJ1-6
d_call: .

cdr3_aa: CASSYSSGYNEQFF
cdr3_nt: TGTGCCAGCAGTTACTCTAGCGGCTACAATGAGCAGTTCTTC
clone_size: many
v_call: TRBV6-2/TRBV6-3
j_call: TRBJ2-1
d_call: .

cdr3_aa: CASSQDLRDSYEQYF
cdr3_nt: TGCGCCAGCAGCCAAGATCTACGAGACTCCTACGAGCAGTACTTC
clone_size: .
v_call: TRBV4-3
j_call: TRBJ2-7
d_call: .

cdr3_aa: CASSPGIPYEQYF
cdr3_nt: TGTGCCAGCAGCCCAGGGATCCCCTACGAGCAGTACTTC
clone_size: few
v_call: TRBV11-2
j_call: TRBJ2-7
d_call: .

cdr3_aa: CASRFHGQGAMDRSYNSPLHF
cdr3_nt: TGTGCAAGTCGCTTCCACGGACAGGGGGCGATGGATCGGTCCTATAATTCACCCCTCCACTTT
clone_size: .
v_call: TRBV12-2
j_call: TRBJ1-6
d_call: .

cdr3_aa: CASSLGEAKNIQYF
cdr3_nt: TGTGCCAGCAGCCTCGGGGAAGCCAAAAACATTCAGTACTTC
clone_size: once
v_call: TRBV7-8
j_call: TRBJ2-4
d_call: .

cdr3_aa: CASSSQRLGQGDSPLHF
cdr3_nt: TGTGCCAGCAGCTCTCAACGCCTGGGACAGGGGGATTCACCCCTCCACTTT
clone_size: many
v_call: TRBV11-3
j_call: TRBJ1-6
d_call: TRBD1

cdr3_aa: CASSYDEQLNPYGYTF
cdr3_nt: TGTGCCAGCAGTTACGACGAACAGTTAAACCCCTATGGCTACACCTTC
clone_size: .
v_call: TRBV6-5
j_call: TRBJ1-2
d_call: .